The 4 T cell receptor beta chains presented below share a single source sample, sequenced in a study of T cell responses to AZD1222 COVID-19 vaccine. Libraries were prepared by immunoSEQ multiplex PCR; TCRdb keeps only in-frame clonotypes and omits some of them. The sample holds about 150,000 clones, 75% to 95% seen once. This specimen was peripheral blood, taken on day 0 of AZD1222 vaccination. These receptors were collected from an adult in good health.

J is TRBJ2-4 and V is TRBV7-9; 9 nucleotides match TRBD1. Germline-derived CDR1 and CDR2 are SEHNR and FQNEAQ (reference sequence). The CDR3 loop spans 16 amino acids. Germline trimming cut 4 bases from V and 7 bases from J; bases unmatched to any gene: 11. CDR3 DNA sequence: TGTGCCAGCAGCTCGGGGTCCAGACAGGGGGATAACATTCAGTACTTC. This codes for CASSSGSRQGDNIQYF.

This chain joins TRBV6-2 or TRBV6-3 and TRBJ2-1; 12 bases map to TRBD2. Germline V gene lookup returns CDR1 MNHEY and CDR2 SVGEGT. The CDR3 consists of 15 residues. V trimming: 6 bases; J trimming: 6 bases; junction bases outside the gene matches: 6. The CDR3: CASSSSGGARNEQFF. CDR3 DNA sequence: TGTGCCAGCAGCTCTAGCGGGGGGGCCCGCAATGAGCAGTTCTTC.

The sample holds many counts of this clone. The genes are TRBV2 and TRBJ2-7; D possibly matches TRBD1 or TRBD2 (5 bases each). Trimming cost V 2 bases and J 0 bases, with 14 bases left between them. The germline CDR1 and CDR2 sequences are SNHLY and FYNNEI. The CDR3 runs to 16 residues. The CDR3 reads CASSEIRGPSSYEQYF. The CDR3 DNA sequence: TGTGCCAGCAGTGAAATTCGGGGCCCCAGCTCCTACGAGCAGTACTTC. Full variable domain (outside the CDR3, taken from reference TRBV2 and TRBJ2-7): EPEVTQTPSHQVTQMGQEVILRCVPISNHLYFYWYRQILGQKVEFLVSFYNNEISEKSEIFDDQFSVERPDGSNFTLKIRSTKLEDSAMYFCASSEIRGPSSYEQYFGPGTRLTVT.

This chain links TRBV7-8 with TRBJ2-2; 11 positions agree with TRBD1. The V gene end was trimmed by 6 bases and the J gene end by 6 bases; junction bases not matched to a gene: 6. Germline V gene data show CDR1 as SGHVS and CDR2 as FQNEAQ. CDR3 length: 15 residues. In DNA form, the CDR3 reads TGTGCCAGCAGTTCCGGGACAGGGGGTCCCGGGGAGCTGTTTTTT. Amino acid sequence: CASSSGTGGPGELFF.